This T cell receptor (beta chain) was identified in a study of regulatory T cells in long-lasting Graves disease. Overall study results and limits: Relative to new patients (roughly 980), persistent patients exhibited greater sharing of public clonotypes (approximately 2,700).

The CDR3 runs 16 residues. Looked up from germline, CDR1 is WSHSY and CDR2 is SAAADI. V trimming: 3 bases; J trimming: 7 bases; junction bases outside the gene matches: 14. About this clonotype: Antigen unknown.

The time point here: newly diagnosed GD, antithyroid drugs for less than 3 months. The TCR library was prepared using RNA isolated from PBMCs. Patients met American Thyroid Association criteria for Graves' disease. TCR beta libraries were built with iRepertoire HTBI primers and Arm-PCR of CDR3 regions. TCRdb independently ran MiXCR on the multiplex PCR reads; one entry per CDR3 protein. Of a few hundred thousand distinct CDR3 sequences in the sample, about 16% were seen once. This same sample was also part of a study on T cells in Graves' hyperthyroidism and ophthalmopathy. From that paper: Graves' hyperthyroidism is called stable when ophthalmopathy does not progress within 18 months. Every diagnosis used clinical symptoms, serum thyroxine and TRAb, thyroid ultrasound and orbital computed tomography.

Source: peripheral blood mononuclear cells (PBMCs), taken at new diagnosis, from a patient treated with antithyroid drugs. This clonotype was obtained from a woman aged 18-35 years with Graves disease. The chain carries TRBV10-2 and TRBJ2-5; TRBD1 matches 7 bases. The CDR3, as DNA: TGCGCCAGCAGTGACGAGTACAGGGGAAGAGAAGGGACCCAGTACTTC. It encodes CASSDEYRGREGTQYF.